Each of the 9 T cell receptor beta chains below was sequenced from the same sample in a study of T cell responses to AZD1222 COVID-19 vaccine. Method: immunoSEQ multiplex PCR; TCRdb's copy keeps in-frame clones and lacks some. The sample includes 150,000 to 200,000 clones, 90% of them seen just once. The sample in question was peripheral blood, obtained on day 0 of AZD1222 vaccination. These receptor sequences come from an adult in good health.

V is TRBV27 and J is TRBJ1-6; 9 nucleotides line up with TRBD1. The CDR3 contains 21 residues. The V gene end was trimmed by 1 base and the J gene end by 2 bases; junction bases not matched to a gene: 15. CDR1 MNHEY and CDR2 SMNVEV come from the germline V gene (reference sequence). DNA of the CDR3: TGTGCCAGCAGTTTATTAAAATACAGGGGGCTAAGGGGGACCTATAATTCACCCCTCCACTTT. Its protein is CASSLLKYRGLRGTYNSPLHF.

The chain carries TRBV5-1 and TRBJ2-5; 10 bases align to TRBD1. Looked up from germline, CDR1 is SGHRS and CDR2 is YFSETQ. The V gene end was trimmed by 4 bases and the J gene end by 1 base; junction bases not matched to a gene: 4. The CDR3 extends over 15 amino acids. The CDR3 coding sequence is TGCGCCAGCAGCGTAAGGACAGGGGGCCAAGAGACCCAGTACTTC. Translation gives CASSVRTGGQETQYF.

The chain carries TRBV7-9 and TRBJ2-5; a weak D match, TRBD2 (6 bases). The germline CDR1 and CDR2 sequences are SEHNR and FQNEAQ (reference sequence). CDR3 length: 15 residues. Trimming took off 2 bases at V and 4 bases at J, with 14 bases between the two ends. CDR3 loop: CASSLSRGGGETQYF. DNA of the CDR3: TGTGCCAGCAGCTTATCTAGGGGAGGCGGAGAGACCCAGTACTTC.

V usage is TRBV6-5 and J usage is TRBJ1-5, with 9 bases lining up with TRBD1. Germline V gene sequence: CDR1 MNHEY, CDR2 SVGAGI. The CDR3 runs to 15 residues. The V segment lost 7 bases and the J segment 1 base; nucleotides outside the gene matches: 5. The CDR3 loop is CASNLQGASNQPQHF. The CDR3 region has the DNA TGTGCCAGCAACCTACAGGGGGCCAGCAATCAGCCCCAGCATTTT.

In its sample, this clone was seen a few times. This CDR3 reads CASSAGQGALRYQETQYF. The CDR3 DNA sequence: TGTGCCAGCAGCGCCGGACAGGGGGCTTTGAGGTACCAAGAGACCCAGTACTTC. The chain recombines TRBV7-8 with TRBJ2-5; 11 positions agree with TRBD1. This CDR3 region has 18 residues. Losses at the gene ends were 5 bases for V and 0 bases for J; bases not matched to a gene: 11. Looked up from germline, CDR1 is SGHVS and CDR2 is FQNEAQ.

The chain couples TRBV27 to TRBJ1-5, with D hard to call. V dropped 4 bases and J dropped 7 bases, with 8 bases sitting between them. The CDR3 length is 12 residues. Germline CDR1 MNHEY, CDR2 SMNVEV (reference sequence). The chain's CDR3 is CASSYTGQPQHF. In DNA, the CDR3 is TGTGCCAGCAGTTACACCGGGCAGCCCCAGCATTTT.

J is TRBJ2-7 and V is TRBV9; 9 nucleotides match TRBD1. Germline assignment: CDR1 SGDLS and CDR2 YYNGEE. The CDR3 runs 13 residues. The ends lost 3 bases at V and 6 bases at J; junction bases unmatched: 4. The CDR3 protein is CASSAGTGREQYF. In nucleotides, the CDR3 is TGTGCCAGCAGCGCCGGGACAGGGCGCGAGCAGTACTTC.

V and J are TRBV7-8 and TRBJ1-2; possibly TRBD1 for D (5 bases). V lost 1 base to trimming and J lost 4 bases, with 13 bases between them. The CDR3 length is 15 residues. Germline assignment: CDR1 SGHVS and CDR2 FQNEAQ. The CDR3 loop is CASSLDLGPGYGYTF. The CDR3 nucleotides are TGTGCCAGCAGCTTAGATCTGGGGCCGGGCTATGGCTACACCTTC.

V and J are TRBV30 and TRBJ1-6; tentative D call: TRBD1 (6 bases). Between the trimmed V and J ends, which lost 3 bases and 7 bases, there was a span of 10 bases. CDR3 size: 13 residues. Germline CDR1 reads GTSNPN; CDR2 reads SVGIG (reference sequence). CDR3 nucleotides: TGTGCCTGGAGACAGGGAATCAATTCACCCCTCCACTTT. Its translation: CAWRQGINSPLHF.